Listed below are T cell receptor beta chains from one sample, sequenced in a study of CD8+ T cells in alopecia areata. Clones were read by immunoSEQ multiplex PCR, and TCRdb kept only the in-frame ones, dropping some. The table has roughly 130,000 clones, around 60% seen once. The sequencing used CD4+ T cells sorted from blood, collected at week 0. These receptors came from a human donor with alopecia areata. Both conserved end residues are part of each CDR3. Clone size is not always given. Where it is, it says once, few, many or a class for expanded clones.

abundance,j_gene,v_gene,CDR3aa
.,TRBJ1-5,TRBV19,CASSNEGSGNQPQHF
.,TRBJ2-7,TRBV25-1,CASSTPSGYSYEQYF
.,TRBJ1-1,TRBV5-4,CASSLEKGRPEAFF
.,TRBJ2-5,TRBV7-7,CASSSHVKETQYF
.,TRBJ2-3,TRBV11-2,CASSLEQSTDTQYF
.,TRBJ2-2,TRBV5-4,CASSADSFTGELFF
.,TRBJ2-3,TRBV5-1,CASSVGSTRDTQYF
few,TRBJ1-2,TRBV29-1,CSVEKGAYGCTF
.,TRBJ1-6,TRBV2,CASSEFGLYNSPLHF
few,TRBJ2-3,TRBV10-3,CAINNRDRAADTQYF
.,TRBJ1-5,TRBV5-6,CASSLRTGRGNQPQHF